Listed here are 3 T cell receptor beta chains from one sample, sequenced in a study of neurological immune-mediated disorders. MiXCR, run by TCRdb on the 5' RACE reads, gives a single entry per CDR3 protein. The table shows over 50,000 distinct CDR3 sequences, with around 3.5% occurring only once. Sequencing was done on a sample of PBMCs. These receptor sequences come from a man in his forties or fifties with multiple sclerosis.

This clonotype was recorded many times. The chain carries TRBV18 and TRBJ2-7; TRBD1 might be the D (6 bases). V was cut by 6 bases and J by 3 bases, with 18 bases left in between. The CDR3 has 15 residues. CDR1 and CDR2 from the germline V gene are KGHSH and LQKENI. This CDR3 reads CASSPTGLLGYEQYF. The CDR3 DNA follows: TGTGCCAGCTCGCCGACAGGACTCCTCGGCTACGAGCAGTACTTC.

This clonotype showed up many times. V gene TRBV3-1 combines with J gene TRBJ1-1; 7 bases map to TRBD1. CDR3 length: 13 amino acids. Germline V gene lookup returns CDR1 LGHDT and CDR2 YNNKEL (reference sequence). V shed 0 bases, J shed 9 bases, and the junction held 4 bases outside the gene matches. The CDR3 nucleotides read TGTGCCAGCAGCCAAGACAGGGGGGGACAAGCTTTCTTT. Its translation is CASSQDRGGQAFF.

This clonotype occurred many times. The junction departs from the called germline gene at one end, perhaps through a read error. V and J are TRBV6-2 or TRBV6-3 and TRBJ1-5, with a tentative D call TRBD1 (6 bases). The CDR3 sequence is 15 residues long. Germline CDR1 and CDR2: MNHEY and SVGEGT. In DNA form, the CDR3 reads TGTGCCAGCAGCCAAGGACAGTATAGCAATCAGCCCCAGAATTTT. This translates into CASSQGQYSNQPQNF.